The 2 T cell receptor beta chains presented below share a single source sample, sequenced in a study of CD8 T cells in ankylosing spondylitis. Study-wide results and caveats: Seemingly distinctive of ankylosing spondylitis blood was a TCR beta motif formed by eight highly homologous variants.

From the 5' RACE reads, TCRdb called clonotypes with MiXCR, one entry per CDR3 protein. The sample includes more than 650,000 distinct CDR3 sequences, roughly 12% seen only once; the top ten take about 0.49%. Their antigen targets remain unknown. The sample comprised blood, either unsorted or a sorted T cell fraction (not recorded which). These receptors were obtained from a male donor with ankylosing spondylitis.

J is TRBJ1-6 and V is TRBV30; weak D call: TRBD1 (5 bases). Trimming took 2 bases from V and 6 from J, leaving 11 bases between them. The CDR3 spans 14 residues. CDR1 and CDR2 from the germline V gene are GTSNPN and SVGIG (reference sequence). The CDR3 nucleotides are TGTGCCTGGAGTCGGACAACTGTTAATTCACCCCTCCACTTT. Protein product: CAWSRTTVNSPLHF.

This clonotype showed up just a few times. The chain employs TRBV12-3 or TRBV12-4 and TRBJ2-5, with 7 bases fitting TRBD2. This CDR3 is 14 amino acids long. The V and J ends lost 7 bases and 3 bases, in that order; junction bases with no gene match: 8. Here the CDR3 reads CASNLRGTKETQYF. CDR3 DNA sequence: TGTGCCAGCAATTTGCGGGGGACGAAAGAGACCCAGTACTTC.